This TCR beta chain was identified in a study of shared clonotypes between healthy human individuals. Of note for this clone: Its antigen remains unidentified.

The CDR3 contains 14 residues. Trimming stripped 0 bases from V and 4 bases from J, with 8 bases between. Germline-derived CDR1 and CDR2 are LNHDA and SQIVND (reference sequence). Study observations and caveats: Shared across a few donors were around 5% of the naive CD4 clonotypes. Blood alone was sampled, and tissue repertoires likely differ.

The repertoire was sequenced with immunoSEQ multiplex PCR; TCRdb's copy has only in-frame clones and lacks some. The table lists about 590,000 clones, less than 97% of them singletons, with around 0.097% in the top ten. The naive CD8 fraction comprised CD45RO-negative cells positively selected for CCR7 and excluded terminally differentiated effector memory CD45RA+ cells. The study enrolled healthy HIV-negative adults without recent acute infections or vaccinations as donors. The chain couples TRBV19 to TRBJ2-3; unclear D gene. The sample comprised naive CD8+ T cells sorted from blood. The receptor was isolated from a woman aged 25-40 years in good health. The CDR3 here is CASSIEWQPDTQYF. In nucleotides, the CDR3 is TGTGCCAGTAGTATAGAGTGGCAGCCAGATACGCAGTATTTT.